The clone carrying this T cell receptor (beta chain) has only a few counts. Its antigen is unknown. Trimming shortened V by 5 bases and J by 0 bases, and 7 bases separated the two germline ends. This CDR3 is 12 amino acids long. CDR1 is GTSNPN and CDR2 is SVGIG in the germline V gene (reference sequence). Naive CD8 cells were CD45RO-negative, positively selected for CCR7, excluding terminally differentiated effector memory CD45RA+ cells. Among the donors, all were Caucasian adults who lived in Nashville, Tennessee. Profiled with immunoSEQ multiplex PCR; TCRdb holds only in-frame clones, not every one. Of over 2 million clones in the sample, about 95% were seen once. These data belong to a study of shared clonotypes between healthy human individuals. Turning to the study itself: Each donor's CD8 memory used one plate, CD8 naive two, each CD4 subset three. The study's findings and limits: Clonotypes shared by all four sorted-subset donors had higher generation probabilities than non-shared clonotypes.

This receptor was obtained from a man between 18 and 29 years old in good health. The genes are TRBV30 and TRBJ1-1; D gene uncertain. The material sequenced was naive CD8+ T cells sorted from blood. This chain's CDR3 is CAWDDMNTEAFF. CDR3 sequence (DNA): TGTGCCTGGGACGACATGAACACTGAAGCTTTCTTT.